This T cell receptor (beta chain) was recovered during a study of T cells after posttransplantation cyclophosphamide. Some clones are missing from TCRdb's copy, which holds only in-frame ones; the method was immunoSEQ multiplex PCR. The table includes some 700 clones, 84% detected once. The CDR3 extends over 15 amino acids. Germline CDR1 KGHSH, CDR2 LQKENI. V lost 4 bases and J 0 bases, leaving 12 bases between the germline ends. Turning to this clone: Antigen specificity is unknown.

Overall study results and limits: Recipient CMV seropositivity and CMV reactivation strongly tracked TRB clonality. Blood and skin or GI T cell repertoires showed limited TRB overlap. Donor CD8+ memory clones often dominated recipient blood repertoires at later times.

The sequencing sample was made of gut tissue. The chain recombines TRBV18 with TRBJ1-1; TRBD1 might be the D (6 bases). This sequence originates from a man aged 50-60 years. Here the CDR3 reads CASSRGGDVNTEAFF. DNA for the CDR3: TGTGCCAGCTCACGGGGGGGCGACGTGAACACTGAAGCTTTCTTT.